This T cell receptor beta chain was captured in a study of blood T cell repertoires in COVID-19. Study in general: Some COVID-19 samples were acute and others convalescent; all came from the United States, Italy and Spain.

Produced via immunoSEQ multiplex PCR; TCRdb's table is partial and in-frame only. The table has roughly 38,000 clones, 60% to 85% seen once; the top ten hold 1.5% to 2%. Input material: peripheral blood. The TCR comes from a man in his sixties with active COVID-19.

CDR3 region: CASSARMSQYF. The CDR3 DNA reads TGTGCCAGCAGCGCTAGAATGAGCCAGTATTTT. V gene TRBV2 combines with J gene TRBJ2-3; D is undetermined. The CDR3 is 11 amino acids. The V gene lost 6 bases and the J gene lost 12 bases, with 13 bases spanning the gap. Germline values: CDR1 SNHLY, CDR2 FYNNEI.